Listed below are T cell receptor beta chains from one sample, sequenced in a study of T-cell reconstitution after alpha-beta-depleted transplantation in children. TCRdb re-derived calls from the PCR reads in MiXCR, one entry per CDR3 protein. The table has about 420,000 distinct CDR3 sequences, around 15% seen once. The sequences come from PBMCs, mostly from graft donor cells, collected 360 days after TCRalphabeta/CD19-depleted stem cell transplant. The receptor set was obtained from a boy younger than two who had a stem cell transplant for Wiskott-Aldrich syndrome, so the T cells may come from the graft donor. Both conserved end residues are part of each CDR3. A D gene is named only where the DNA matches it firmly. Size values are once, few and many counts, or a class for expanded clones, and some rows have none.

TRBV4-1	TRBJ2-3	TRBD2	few	CASSQDLAGGAGTQYF	TGCGCCAGCAGCCAAGATCTAGCGGGGGGTGCGGGGACGCAGTATTTT
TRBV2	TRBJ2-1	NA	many	CASKGNEQFF	TGCGCCAGCAAAGGCAATGAGCAGTTCTTC
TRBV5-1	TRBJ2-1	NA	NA	CASSLETPGEQFF	TGCGCCAGCAGCTTGGAAACGCCGGGTGAGCAGTTCTTC
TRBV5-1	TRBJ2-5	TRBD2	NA	CASAVGPGLAGRKTQYF	TGCGCCAGCGCTGTCGGCCCGGGACTAGCGGGAAGAAAGACCCAGTACTTC
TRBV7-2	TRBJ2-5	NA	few	CASSLGTWETQYF	TGTGCCAGCAGCTTAGGAACCTGGGAGACCCAGTACTTC
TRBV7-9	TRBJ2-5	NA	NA	CASSAGPIQETQYF	TGTGCCAGCAGCGCCGGACCTATACAAGAGACCCAGTACTTC
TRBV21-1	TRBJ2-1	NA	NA	CASSKCLVLSYNEQFF	TGTGCCAGCAGCAAGTGTCTGGTGCTCTCCTACAATGAGCAGTTCTTC
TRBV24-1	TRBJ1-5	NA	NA	CATSDRGWWQPQHF	TGTGCCACCAGTGATAGGGGATGGTGGCAGCCCCAGCATTTT
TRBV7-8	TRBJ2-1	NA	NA	CASSLVGGMGYNEQFF	TGTGCCAGCAGCTTAGTTGGCGGGATGGGCTACAATGAGCAGTTCTTC
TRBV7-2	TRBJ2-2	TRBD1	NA	CASSPRRQGATGELFF	TGTGCCAGCAGCCCCAGACGGCAGGGGGCCACCGGGGAGCTGTTTTTT
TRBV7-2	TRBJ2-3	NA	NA	CASSLGLFGGDTQYF	TGTGCCAGCAGCTTAGGCCTATTCGGCGGCGATACGCAGTATTTT
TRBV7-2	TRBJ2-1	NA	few	CASSTRSLFYNEQFF	TGTGCCAGCAGCACCCGTTCCCTCTTCTACAATGAGCAGTTCTTC
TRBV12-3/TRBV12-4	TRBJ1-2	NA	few	CASSFFATSLLKYGYTF	TGTGCCAGCAGTTTTTTTGCGACATCCCTGTTGAAGTATGGCTACACCTTC
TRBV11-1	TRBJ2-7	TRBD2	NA	CASSLSPPLAGALYEQYF	TGTGCCAGCAGCTTGTCCCCACCACTAGCGGGGGCCCTCTACGAGCAGTACTTC
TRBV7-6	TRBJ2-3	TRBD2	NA	CASSAPTSGGSTDTQYF	TGTGCCAGCAGCGCTCCTACTAGCGGGGGGAGCACAGATACGCAGTATTTT
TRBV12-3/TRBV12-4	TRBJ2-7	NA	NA	CASSPPGGEEYF	TGTGCCAGCAGCCCCCCGGGCGGGGAAGAGTACTTC
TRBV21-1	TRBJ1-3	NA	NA	CASTWMTGSSGNTIYF	TGTGCCAGCACTTGGATGACAGGTAGCTCTGGAAACACCATATATTTT
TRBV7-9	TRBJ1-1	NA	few	CASSLGFGGKAFF	TGTGCCAGCAGCTTAGGATTCGGGGGGAAAGCTTTCTTT
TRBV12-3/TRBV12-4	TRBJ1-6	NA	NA	CASSLAGVSSYNSPLHF	TGTGCCAGCAGTCTTGCAGGCGTCAGCTCCTATAATTCACCCCTCCACTTT
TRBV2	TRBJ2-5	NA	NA	CASSERTQYF	TGTGCCAGCAGTGAACGGACCCAGTACTTC
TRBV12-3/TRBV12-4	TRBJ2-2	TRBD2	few	CASSPYGLANTGELFF	TGTGCCAGCAGTCCTTACGGACTAGCCAACACCGGGGAGCTGTTTTTT
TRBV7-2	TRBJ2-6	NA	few	CASREGPRSGANVLTF	TGTGCCAGCAGGGAAGGCCCGCGCTCTGGGGCCAACGTCCTGACTTTC
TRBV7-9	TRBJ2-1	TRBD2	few	CASSLGSGLAVYNEQFF	TGTGCCAGCAGCTTAGGCTCGGGACTAGCGGTCTACAATGAGCAGTTCTTC
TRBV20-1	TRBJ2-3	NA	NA	CSARKGPSTDTQYF	TGCAGTGCTAGAAAGGGGCCGAGCACAGATACGCAGTATTTT
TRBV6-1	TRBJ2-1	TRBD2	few	CASSETSGAPYNEQFF	TGTGCCAGCAGTGAGACTAGCGGGGCCCCTTACAATGAGCAGTTCTTC